This is a list of T cell receptor beta chains from one sample in a study of blood T cell repertoires in COVID-19. Sequenced by immunoSEQ multiplex PCR; TCRdb stores in-frame clones only, minus some. The sample lists around 250,000 clones; 86% were seen once. Sequencing was performed on PBMCs or T cells enriched from blood (not recorded which). Every receptor here comes from a woman aged 50 to 65 who had recovered from COVID-19. Both conserved end residues are part of each CDR3. The order of the fields is V gene, J gene, clone size, D gene, CDR3 DNA, CDR3 protein. A D gene is named only where the DNA matches it firmly. Rows may omit the clone size; those that give it use once, few, many or a size class.

TRBV29-1,TRBJ2-5,-,TRBD2,TGCAGCGTTGAAATTGGCGGGGGGCAAGAGACCCAGTACTTC,CSVEIGGGQETQYF
TRBV4-3,TRBJ2-7,-,-,TGCGCCAGCAGCCGGGGAGACTCCAGAGAGCAGTACTTC,CASSRGDSREQYF
TRBV7-9,TRBJ2-1,-,TRBD2,TGTGCCATGTCGGAGCGGGAGTGGTCCTACAATGAGCAGTTCTTC,CAMSEREWSYNEQFF
TRBV5-6,TRBJ1-4,-,-,TGTGCCAGCAGCTTTATCCGGGAGGTCGAAAAACTGTTTTTT,CASSFIREVEKLFF
TRBV7-9,TRBJ2-1,few,TRBD2,TGTGCCAGCAGCCCTAGCGGGGGGGCCCGTGAGCAGTTCTTC,CASSPSGGAREQFF
TRBV29-1,TRBJ2-5,-,-,TGCAGCGTTCTCACTACCCCCAGCCGCGAGACCCAGTACTTC,CSVLTTPSRETQYF
TRBV3-1/TRBV3-2,TRBJ1-1,-,TRBD1,TGTGCCAGCAGCCCCGGGACAGGGTTCGGTGAAGCTTTCTTT,CASSPGTGFGEAFF
TRBV5-6,TRBJ2-7,-,-,TGTGCCAGCAGCTTCGACAGCCCTCTCTCCTACGAGCAGTACTTC,CASSFDSPLSYEQYF
TRBV6-5,TRBJ2-7,-,TRBD1,TGTGCCAGCAGTCCTGGGACAGTACGCGAGCAGTACTTC,CASSPGTVREQYF
TRBV11-1,TRBJ2-2,-,TRBD2,TGTGCCAGCAGCTTAGGACCTAGCGGGGGAACCGGGGAGCTGTTTTTT,CASSLGPSGGTGELFF
TRBV19,TRBJ1-1,-,-,TGTGCCAGTAGTATTTCCGGACAAACTGAAGCTTTCTTT,CASSISGQTEAFF
TRBV27,TRBJ1-2,-,TRBD1,TGTGCCAGCAGACAAAGACAGGGGAACTATGGCTACACCTTC,CASRQRQGNYGYTF
TRBV27,TRBJ2-3,-,-,TGTGCCAGCAGAGAGGGGGACTATATTCCAGATACGCAGTATTTT,CASREGDYIPDTQYF
TRBV27,TRBJ2-3,-,-,TGTGCCAGCAGTCCGGGTCCGCTAGAAGCAGATACGCAGTATTTT,CASSPGPLEADTQYF
TRBV7-2,TRBJ2-5,-,TRBD2,TGTGCCAGCAGCTTAGAATGGAGCGGGGGGCAAGAGACCCAGTACTTC,CASSLEWSGGQETQYF
TRBV6-6,TRBJ1-3,-,-,TGTGCCAGCGCCCGTCGGGACACCATATATTTT,CASARRDTIYF
TRBV2,TRBJ1-2,-,-,TGTGCCAGCAGAGCCTTATCAGCGTTCCTCTATGGCTACACCTTC,CASRALSAFLYGYTF
TRBV11-2,TRBJ2-2,-,-,TGTGCCAGCAGGGGGGTCCGGGGGACAGCGAACACCGGGGAGCTGTTTTTT,CASRGVRGTANTGELFF
TRBV6-5,TRBJ2-7,-,-,TGTGCCAGCAGTTCGTGGGACTCGTCTTCCTACGAGCAGTACTTC,CASSSWDSSSYEQYF
TRBV28,TRBJ1-6,once,-,TGTGCCAGCAGTTTCGCGGCAGATGGTTCACCCCTCCACTTT,CASSFAADGSPLHF
TRBV19,TRBJ2-7,few,TRBD1,TGTGCCAGTAGCCCCGGGACAGGGGAAATCTACGAGCAGTACTTC,CASSPGTGEIYEQYF
TRBV7-2,TRBJ2-7,many,-,TGTGCCAGCAGCCCCTTTGGGTCCGGGTACTCCTACGAGCAGTACTTC,CASSPFGSGYSYEQYF
TRBV4-1,TRBJ1-6,-,TRBD1,TGCGCCAGCAGCACTGGACAGGGTACAAATAATTCACCCCTCCACTTT,CASSTGQGTNNSPLHF
TRBV4-3,TRBJ2-1,once,TRBD2,TGCGCCAGCAGCCCTACCGGGACTAGCGGGAGTTGGCAGTTCTTC,CASSPTGTSGSWQFF
TRBV24-1,TRBJ2-3,-,-,TGTGCCACCAGTGATACAAGCCGGGGGTCCACAGATACGCAGTATTTT,CATSDTSRGSTDTQYF
TRBV29-1,TRBJ2-5,-,TRBD1,TGCAGCACCCGAACGGGACAGCACCAAGAGACCCAGTACTTC,CSTRTGQHQETQYF
TRBV10-1,TRBJ1-2,-,-,TGCGCCAGCAGTGAAACCGAGGGTGGCTACACCTTC,CASSETEGGYTF
TRBV6-5,TRBJ1-5,-,-,TGTGCCAGCAGCCTGGGCTTTTCGAGCAATCAGCCCCAGCATTTT,CASSLGFSSNQPQHF
TRBV12-5,TRBJ2-1,-,-,TGTGCTAGTGCCAAAAATACAGTATACAATGAGCAGTTCTTC,CASAKNTVYNEQFF
TRBV6-5,TRBJ1-6,once,-,TGTGCCAGCGGGCAACAGGGTTTCGGTTCACCCCTCCACTTT,CASGQQGFGSPLHF
TRBV25-1,TRBJ2-1,medium-sized,TRBD1,TGTGCCAGCAAGGGACAGGGGGCAGGTGAGCAGTTCTTC,CASKGQGAGEQFF
TRBV5-6,TRBJ2-5,-,TRBD1,TGTGCCAGCAGCTCGGGACAGAGGGAGACCCAGTACTTC,CASSSGQRETQYF
TRBV5-6,TRBJ2-7,-,-,TGTGCCAGCCAAAGGTCCCCTGACAAATCCTACGAGCAGTACTTC,CASQRSPDKSYEQYF
TRBV5-6,TRBJ2-5,once,TRBD1,TGTGCCAGCACCCGGAGGGCGGACAGGGTAGAAGGTCTAGAGACCCAGTACTTC,CASTRRADRVEGLETQYF
TRBV3-1/TRBV3-2,TRBJ1-2,-,TRBD1,TGTGCCAGCAGACGAACGGGACAGGGGGAGAGTGGCTACACCTTC,CASRRTGQGESGYTF
TRBV6-2/TRBV6-3,TRBJ2-5,-,TRBD2,TGTGCCAGCAGCCTAGCGGGGGGACAAGAGACCCAGTACTTC,CASSLAGGQETQYF
TRBV29-1,TRBJ1-3,-,-,TGCAGCGTTGAGGTGACACTCTCTTCGTTCTCTGGAAACACCATATATTTT,CSVEVTLSSFSGNTIYF
TRBV18,TRBJ1-4,few,TRBD1,TGTGCCAGCTCACTAGGACAGGTTGGAGAAAAACTGTTTTTT,CASSLGQVGEKLFF
TRBV29-1,TRBJ1-1,-,-,TGCAGCGTTGGAGGCATTTTTTTGAACACTGAAGCTTTCTTT,CSVGGIFLNTEAFF
TRBV6-5,TRBJ2-2,-,-,TGTGCCAGCAGTTCGCCGACAGAAAACACCGGGGAGCTGTTTTTT,CASSSPTENTGELFF
TRBV7-9,TRBJ1-2,-,-,TGTGCCAGCAGCTCCGATCACAGGGACGGCTACACCTTC,CASSSDHRDGYTF
TRBV18,TRBJ1-4,-,-,TGTGCCAGCTCACCACCCCAGGGATCTACTAATGAAAAACTGTTTTTT,CASSPPQGSTNEKLFF
TRBV3-1/TRBV3-2,TRBJ2-3,-,-,TGTGCCAGCAGCCGGTTGTCCGGGATAGCAGATACGCAGTATTTT,CASSRLSGIADTQYF
TRBV4-1,TRBJ2-7,-,-,TGCGCCAGCAGCCAAACACTAGGGATCTCCTACGAGCAGTACTTC,CASSQTLGISYEQYF
TRBV6-5,TRBJ1-4,once,TRBD1,TGTGCCAGCAAACAGGGGGCGTCCGAAAAACTGTTTTTT,CASKQGASEKLFF
TRBV10-1,TRBJ1-3,-,-,TGCGCCAGCAGCCTCGGGACTGGAAACACCATATATTTT,CASSLGTGNTIYF
TRBV5-4,TRBJ2-7,-,TRBD2,TGTGCCAGCAGCTCTCAGACTAGCGGTGCCTACGAGCAGTACTTC,CASSSQTSGAYEQYF
TRBV7-7,TRBJ2-5,-,TRBD1,TGTGCTAGCAGCTTATTAGGGACAGGGGGTGGTAAGGAGACCCAGTACTTC,CASSLLGTGGGKETQYF
TRBV5-6,TRBJ1-5,-,-,TGTGCCAGCAGCTTGGCCCGACTTAGCAATCAGCCCCAGCATTTT,CASSLARLSNQPQHF
TRBV4-1,TRBJ2-7,-,TRBD1,TGCGCCAGCAGCCTCCCGGGACAGGGGGACGAGCAGTACTTC,CASSLPGQGDEQYF
TRBV10-3,TRBJ1-1,-,-,TGTGCCACCGGACAGAACACTGAAGCTTTCTTT,CATGQNTEAFF
TRBV18,TRBJ1-4,-,TRBD1,TGTGCCAGCTCCACAGGGGGATCTAATGAAAAACTGTTTTTT,CASSTGGSNEKLFF
TRBV5-3,TRBJ2-2,-,-,TGTGCCAGAAGCTTTTCAGACACCGGGGAGCTGTTTTTT,CARSFSDTGELFF
TRBV24-1,TRBJ2-1,once,TRBD2,TGTGCCACTGAGAAGGTAGAGTTTAGACTAGCGGGGGGTCTAAGCTCCTACAATGAGCAGTTCTTC,CATEKVEFRLAGGLSSYNEQFF
TRBV5-1,TRBJ2-7,-,-,TGCGCCAGCAGCTCGAGAATCTACGAGCAGTACTTC,CASSSRIYEQYF